Presented here are 28 T cell receptor beta chains from one specimen sequenced in a study of cytomegalovirus exposure and HLA in healthy donors (dated by TCRdb to 2015 to 2018). Libraries were built with the immunoSEQ multiplex PCR assay. The table comes from immuneACCESS by way of TCRdb, which keeps in-frame sequences with V and J called. Part of the clones is missing from these tables; in studies checked, under half for an unresolved V gene and the rest for unknown reasons. This sample comprises tens of thousands of clones, almost 85% of them detected only once. 12% of the sample rests with the top ten. Sequenced: PBMCs. The receptors derive from a woman under 30 in good health and CMV-seropositive.

In this sample, this clone turned up a few times. CDR3 DNA: TGTGCCTGGAGCCTGGGACAGGGGGCGAGCGAGCAGTACTTC. It codes for CAWSLGQGASEQYF. The chain has TRBV30 and TRBJ2-7; 12 bases are shared with TRBD1. V was pared by 3 bases and J by 6 bases, with 6 bases of the junction left unmatched. From germline, CDR1 is GTSNPN and CDR2 SVGIG (reference sequence). The CDR3 is made up of 14 amino acids.

This clone appeared once. DNA of the CDR3: TGTGCCAGCAGTTATTCGCGCCGAAGCTCTGGAAACACCATATATTTT. It is translated as CASSYSRRSSGNTIYF. The chain is built from TRBV6-5 and TRBJ1-3; D gene uncertain. Germline CDR1 reads MNHEY; CDR2 reads SVGAGI. V lost 3 bases and J lost 0, with 12 bases in between. The CDR3 is 16 residues long.

V and J are TRBV27 and TRBJ2-6; 8 nucleotides line up with TRBD1. With 4 bases clipped from V and 0 bases from J, the junction kept 8 bases outside the gene matches. The CDR3 is made up of 18 amino acids. Per the germline V gene, CDR1 is MNHEY and CDR2 is SMNVEV (reference sequence). CDR3 protein: CASSSSPGQVSGANVLTF. CDR3 DNA sequence: TGTGCCAGCAGTTCCTCCCCGGGACAGGTCTCTGGGGCCAACGTCCTGACTTTC.

The genes are TRBV4-3 and TRBJ2-6; maybe TRBD1 (7 bases). V shed 3 bases and J shed 2 bases, with 14 bases lying between them. Germline loops: CDR1 LGHNA, CDR2 YSLEER. CDR3 length: 17 amino acids. This CDR3 is CASSHLQGGTGANVLTF. CDR3 DNA: TGCGCCAGCAGCCATCTCCAGGGGGGTACTGGGGCCAACGTCCTGACTTTC.

The chain uses TRBV28 and TRBJ1-3; D remains ambiguous. Looked up from germline, CDR1 is MDHEN and CDR2 is SYDVKM. This CDR3 comprises 13 residues. The germline V and J ends were trimmed by 10 bases and 4 bases, with 14 bases remaining between them. Written as DNA, the CDR3 is TGTGCCACCACCCCCGGTGCCGGAAACACCATATATTTT. Translated: CATTPGAGNTIYF.

V usage is TRBV9 and J usage is TRBJ1-6; perhaps TRBD1 as D (5 bases). This CDR3 comprises 13 residues. Per germline, CDR1 SGDLS and CDR2 YYNGEE. The ends were cut back, 2 bases at V and 10 bases at J, with 10 bases in the middle. The CDR3 spells CASSVGGGSPLHF. CDR3 DNA: TGTGCCAGCAGCGTTGGGGGAGGCTCACCCCTCCACTTT.

The chain links TRBV18 to TRBJ2-7, with TRBD2 as a possible D gene (5 bases). Germline values: CDR1 KGHSH, CDR2 LQKENI. CDR3 length: 11 amino acids. V was trimmed by 6 bases and J by 4 bases, leaving 7 bases between them. The CDR3 DNA sequence: TGTGCCAGCTCCGGGGAGTACGAGCAGTACTTC. It is translated as CASSGEYEQYF.

This chain connects TRBV7-3 to TRBJ2-7; 9 bases are a match to TRBD2. Germline assignment: CDR1 SGHTA and CDR2 FQGTGA. The CDR3 consists of 15 residues. V trimming: 0 bases; J trimming: 3 bases; junction bases outside the gene matches: 3. For the CDR3, the DNA is TGTGCCAGCAGCTTAACTAGCGGGGGTATCTACGAGCAGTACTTC. Its protein is CASSLTSGGIYEQYF. The whole variable domain, remainder taken from reference TRBV7-3 and TRBJ2-7, is GAGVSQTPSNKVTEKGKYVELRCDPISGHTALYWYRQSLGQGPEFLIYFQGTGAADDSGLPNDRFFAVRPEGSVSTLKIQRTERGDSAVYLCASSLTSGGIYEQYFGPGTRLTVT.

The chain links TRBV18 to TRBJ2-3; 13 bases are a match to TRBD2. The CDR3 covers 17 residues. The ends lost 3 bases at V and 5 bases at J; junction bases unmatched: 8. Germline lookup yields CDR1 KGHSH and CDR2 LQKENI. The DNA of the CDR3 is TGTGCCAGCTCACCCACTAGCGGGGGGGCCGAGGGAGATACGCAGTATTTT. It specifies CASSPTSGGAEGDTQYF.

The rearrangement links TRBV21-1 to TRBJ2-3; TRBD1, the table's D call, was not compared with the DNA. TRBV21-1 is shown as a pseudogene. The CDR3 is made up of 13 amino acids. The CDR3: CHHRDRGSDTQYF. DNA for the CDR3: TGTCATCACCGGGACAGGGGCTCAGATACGCAGTATTTT.

The V call is TRBV4-2, the J call TRBJ2-5, with D perhaps matching TRBD2 (6 bases). The V gene lost 1 base and the J gene lost 5 bases, with 11 bases spanning the gap. The CDR3 runs to 14 residues. Germline CDR1 LGHNA, CDR2 YNFKEQ. The CDR3 loop reads CASSQVGGTETQYF. CDR3 coding DNA: TGTGCCAGCAGCCAAGTGGGCGGGACCGAGACCCAGTACTTC.

This sequence joins TRBV9 and TRBJ2-7; possible D gene TRBD1, 6 bases. The CDR3 has 17 residues. Trimming stripped 0 bases from V and 0 bases from J, with 16 bases between. CDR1 is SGDLS, CDR2 YYNGEE, per germline. CDR3 sequence: CASSVVPRDTCSYEQYF. CDR3 bases: TGTGCCAGCAGCGTAGTCCCCCGGGACACATGCTCCTACGAGCAGTACTTC.

The gene calls are TRBV27 and TRBJ2-1; TRBD2 aligns across 9 bases. Germline V gives CDR1 MNHEY, CDR2 SMNVEV (reference sequence). The CDR3 sequence is 18 residues long. V trimming: 2 bases; J trimming: 3 bases; junction bases outside the gene matches: 11. The DNA of the CDR3 is TGTGCCAGCAGTTTAGCATCGCTAGCGGGGTACATCTACAATGAGCAGTTCTTC. Translation: CASSLASLAGYIYNEQFF.

The chain is built from TRBV7-3 and TRBJ2-5; 8 nucleotides match TRBD2. CDR1 is SGHTA and CDR2 is FQGTGA in the germline V gene. The ends lost 2 bases at V and 0 bases at J; junction bases unmatched: 2. CDR3 size: 15 residues. The CDR3 is CASSLSAGDQETQYF. CDR3 bases: TGTGCCAGCAGCTTATCAGCGGGGGACCAAGAGACCCAGTACTTC.

This sequence joins TRBV27 and TRBJ2-5; 11 positions match TRBD2. The germline V gene encodes CDR1 MNHEY and CDR2 SMNVEV (reference sequence). CDR3 length: 19 amino acids. Germline trimming cut 0 bases from V and 5 bases from J; bases unmatched to any gene: 14. In nucleotides, the CDR3 is TGTGCCAGCAGTTTATCGAGCAAGACTACTAGCGGGGGTTTTGAGACCCAGTACTTC. It translates to CASSLSSKTTSGGFETQYF.

The J gene is TRBJ2-6, the V gene TRBV4-2; 10 bases line up with TRBD1. The CDR3 loop spans 18 amino acids. Germline-derived CDR1 and CDR2 are LGHNA and YNFKEQ. J lost 0 bases, V lost 4 bases, and 6 bases had no gene match. CDR3 amino acids: CASSPTGGGLSGANVLTF. CDR3 nucleotide sequence: TGTGCCAGCAGCCCGACAGGGGGCGGACTCTCTGGGGCCAACGTCCTGACTTTC.

The rearrangement links TRBV7-6 to TRBJ2-1, with TRBD1 matching 9 bases. The CDR3 has 17 amino acids. The germline CDR1 and CDR2 sequences are SGHVS and FNYEAQ. J gave up 7 bases and V 1 base, and 11 bases lay outside the gene matches. CDR3 in amino acids: CASSLGVGTGPGNEQFF. The CDR3 DNA reads as TGTGCCAGCAGCTTAGGTGTTGGGACAGGGCCCGGAAATGAGCAGTTCTTC.

The chain carries TRBV6-1 and TRBJ2-5; 10 nucleotides align to TRBD1. Gene TRBJ2-7 matches the end of the DNA better, so the J call may be wrong. The germline V gene encodes CDR1 MNHNS and CDR2 SASEGT. The CDR3 consists of 17 residues. The CDR3 coding sequence is TGTGCCAGCAGTGCTGAAAGACCGGGACAGGGGATCTACGAGCAGTACTTC. It specifies CASSAERPGQGIYEQYF.

V gene TRBV4-2 combines with J gene TRBJ2-3, with D tentatively TRBD2 (5 bases). Per germline, CDR1 LGHNA and CDR2 YNFKEQ. The CDR3 is made up of 15 amino acids. The V and J ends lost 0 bases and 1 base respectively, with 8 bases between them. CDR3: CASSQELGGTDTQYF. DNA for the CDR3: TGTGCCAGCAGCCAAGAACTCGGGGGCACAGATACGCAGTATTTT.

Turning to this clone: The identical CDR3 is also encoded by other nucleotide sequences in the sample. V usage is TRBV27 and J usage is TRBJ2-7; 9 positions agree with TRBD1. From germline, CDR1 is MNHEY and CDR2 SMNVEV (reference sequence). The trim removed 3 bases at V and 5 bases at J, leaving 2 bases unmatched. The CDR3 is made up of 13 amino acids. The CDR3 protein is CASSFNRGHEQYF. As DNA, the CDR3 is TGTGCCAGCAGTTTTAACAGGGGGCACGAGCAGTACTTC.

This clone was recorded a few times. J is TRBJ1-2 and V is TRBV2; no definite D call. The CDR3 has 15 amino acids. Trimming removed 1 base from V and 4 bases from J, with 13 bases in between. Germline CDR1 is SNHLY and CDR2 is FYNNEI. CDR3 amino acids: CASSEERGPSYGYTF. CDR3 nucleotides: TGTGCCAGCAGTGAAGAAAGAGGGCCAAGCTATGGCTACACCTTC.

This clone was counted a few times. Other DNA sequences of this sample code for an identical CDR3. CDR3 protein: CASSLDRVANYGYTF. CDR3 coding DNA: TGCGCCAGCAGCTTGGACAGGGTGGCTAACTATGGCTACACCTTC. The gene calls are TRBV5-1 and TRBJ1-2; a possible D gene is TRBD1 (6 bases). CDR1 is SGHRS and CDR2 is YFSETQ in the germline V gene. The germline V and J ends were trimmed by 0 bases and 0 bases, with 9 bases remaining between them. This CDR3 contains 15 residues.

The J gene is TRBJ1-2, the V gene TRBV10-3; TRBD1 might be the D (5 bases). This CDR3 is built from 12 residues. The germline CDR1 and CDR2 sequences are ENHRY and SYGVKD. The germline V and J ends were trimmed by 9 bases and 8 bases, with 16 bases remaining between them. CDR3 bases: TGTGCCATACTGATAGGGGCTCGGGGCTACACCTTC. Its translation is CAILIGARGYTF.

This clone showed up just a few times. V gene TRBV6-5 combines with J gene TRBJ2-6, with D uncertain. The CDR3 totals 15 residues. The germline CDR1 and CDR2 sequences are MNHEY and SVGAGI. Trimming took 2 bases from V and 0 from J, leaving 5 bases between them. CDR3 protein: CASSYVGSGANVLTF. CDR3 nucleotide sequence: TGTGCCAGCAGTTACGTCGGCTCTGGGGCCAACGTCCTGACTTTC.

V gene TRBV5-1 combines with J gene TRBJ1-3; tentative D call: TRBD1 (6 bases). Trimming took off 4 bases at V and 2 bases at J, with 13 bases between the two ends. The germline V gene encodes CDR1 SGHRS and CDR2 YFSETQ. The CDR3 has 15 residues. CDR3 protein: CASSLEGGTGNTIYF. The CDR3 DNA is TGCGCCAGCAGCCTAGAAGGGGGAACTGGAAACACCATATATTTT. Complete variable domain (other parts from reference TRBV5-1 and TRBJ1-3): KAGVTQTPRYLIKTRGQQVTLSCSPISGHRSVSWYQQTPGQGLQFLFEYFSETQRNKGNFPGRFSGRQFSNSRSEMNVSTLELGDSALYLCASSLEGGTGNTIYFGEGSWLTVV.

The chain links TRBV5-5 to TRBJ1-2; TRBD1 might be the D (6 bases). Trimming stripped 4 bases from V and 3 bases from J, with 13 bases between. The CDR3 runs 14 residues. Germline CDR1 and CDR2: SGHKS and YYEKEE (reference sequence). As DNA, the CDR3 is TGTGCCAGCAGCCAACAGGGAGTTCACTATGGCTACACCTTC. Its protein is CASSQQGVHYGYTF.

This chain uses TRBV19 with TRBJ2-6; D is ambiguous. V was clipped by 2 bases and J by 8 bases, with 7 bases between them. The CDR3 loop spans 13 amino acids. The germline gives CDR1 LNHDA, CDR2 SQIVND (reference sequence). The CDR3 coding sequence is TGTGCCAGTAGTATACCGGGTCCCAACGTCCTGACTTTC. Its translation: CASSIPGPNVLTF.

The rearrangement links TRBV9 to TRBJ2-7; the match to TRBD1 covers 8 bases. Germline values: CDR1 SGDLS, CDR2 YYNGEE. The CDR3 sequence is 17 residues long. Losses at the gene ends were 4 bases for V and 1 base for J; bases not matched to a gene: 13. The CDR3: CASSPPRSQGASYEQYF. CDR3 nucleotide sequence: TGTGCCAGCAGCCCCCCGAGGAGTCAGGGGGCGTCCTACGAGCAGTACTTC.